This T cell receptor beta chain appears in the sequencing data of a study of blood T cell repertoires in COVID-19. Trimming stripped 5 bases from V and 6 bases from J, with 14 bases between. The CDR3 runs to 13 residues. Germline CDR1 reads SEHNR; CDR2 reads FQNEAQ (reference sequence). The assay was immunoSEQ multiplex PCR, and TCRdb's table has in-frame clones only and misses some. The profile covers tens of thousands of clones, with around nine tenths appearing a single time and approximately 11% taken by the ten largest. Sequencing was performed on peripheral blood. The sequence derives from a human donor in a cohort sampled during active COVID-19. The donor label of this sample is uncertain. The chain recombines TRBV7-9 with TRBJ2-7; D not resolved. For the CDR3, the DNA is TGTGCCAGCAGCCCGTCGGTCGGTATCGAGCAGTACTTC. Amino acids: CASSPSVGIEQYF.